This T cell receptor beta chain was profiled in a study of cytomegalovirus exposure and HLA in healthy donors. Data came from immunoSEQ multiplex PCR; TCRdb stores just in-frame clones and leaves some out. The table includes 200,000 or so clones, more than 65% detected once. Germline-derived CDR1 and CDR2 are SEHNR and FQNEAQ (reference sequence). V shed 6 bases, J shed 2 bases, and the junction held 10 bases outside the gene matches. There are 15 residues in the CDR3. This receptor was identified in a woman in her 30s in good health and CMV-seropositive. The V and J genes are TRBV7-9 and TRBJ2-7, with TRBD1 identical over 7 bases. The sequenced sample was PBMCs. In nucleotides, the CDR3 is TGTGCCAGCAGGCAGTTACAGGGGTCAACCTACGAGCAGTACTTC. Its protein is CASRQLQGSTYEQYF.